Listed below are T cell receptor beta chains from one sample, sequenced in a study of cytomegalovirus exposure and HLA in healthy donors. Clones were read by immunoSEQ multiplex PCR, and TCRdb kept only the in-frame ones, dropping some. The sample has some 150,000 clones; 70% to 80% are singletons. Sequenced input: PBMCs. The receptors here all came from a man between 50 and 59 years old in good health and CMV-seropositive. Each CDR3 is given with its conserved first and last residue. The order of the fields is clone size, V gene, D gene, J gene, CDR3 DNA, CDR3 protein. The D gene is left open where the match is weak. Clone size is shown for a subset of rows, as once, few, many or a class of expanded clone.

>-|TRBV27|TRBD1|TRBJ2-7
TGTGCCAGCAGTCTCCACCGGGACAGGGGGCTCTACGAGCAGTACTTC
CASSLHRDRGLYEQYF
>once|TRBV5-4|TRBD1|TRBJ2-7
TGTGCCAGCAGCTCCTCTCCGGACAGGCTCACCTACGAGCAGTACTTC
CASSSSPDRLTYEQYF
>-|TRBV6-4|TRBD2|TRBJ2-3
TGTGCCAGCAGTGGACTAGCGGGCTCGGATACGCAGTATTTT
CASSGLAGSDTQYF
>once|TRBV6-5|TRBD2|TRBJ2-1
TGTGCCAGCAGTTACGATCTAGCGGGTTACAATGAGCAGTTCTTC
CASSYDLAGYNEQFF
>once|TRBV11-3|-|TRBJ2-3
TGTGCCAGCAGCTTAGGCAGGAGCACAGATACGCAGTATTTT
CASSLGRSTDTQYF
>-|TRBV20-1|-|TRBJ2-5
TGCAGTTGCAGGGGTGTTGAGACCCAGTACTTC
CSCRGVETQYF
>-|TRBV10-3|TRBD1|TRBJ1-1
TGTGCCATCAGTGCTTACCCGACAGGGGGAGCCACTGAAGCTTTCTTT
CAISAYPTGGATEAFF
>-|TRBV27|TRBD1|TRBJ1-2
TGTGCCAGCAGCGCGTTGGGACAGGGCCGTCTCTATGGCTACACCTTC
CASSALGQGRLYGYTF
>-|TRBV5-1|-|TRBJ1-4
TGCGCCAGCAGCGCGGGGCCATCCGAGCTGGAAAAACTGTTTTTT
CASSAGPSELEKLFF
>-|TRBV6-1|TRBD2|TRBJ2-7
TGTGCCAGCAGGGCGGGGGGAATCTACGAGCAGTACTTC
CASRAGGIYEQYF
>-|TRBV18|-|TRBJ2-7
TGTGCCAGCTCACTCCCGGGGACCTACGAGCAGTACTTC
CASSLPGTYEQYF
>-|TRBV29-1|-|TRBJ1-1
TGCAGCGTTGCACCCTGGGGGGGGGCTGCTGAAGCTTTCTTT
CSVAPWGGAAEAFF
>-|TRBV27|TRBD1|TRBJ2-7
TGTGCCAGCAGTCCACAACCGGGACAGGGACTTTCCTACGAGCAGTACTTC
CASSPQPGQGLSYEQYF
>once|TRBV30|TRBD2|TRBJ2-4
TGTGCCTGGAGTCCCCCGGGACTAGACCAACTGACCAAAAACATTCAGTACTTC
CAWSPPGLDQLTKNIQYF
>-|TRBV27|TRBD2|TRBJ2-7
TGTGCCAGCAGCCGTCAGCGGGAAGGGGCTTACGAGCAGTACTTC
CASSRQREGAYEQYF
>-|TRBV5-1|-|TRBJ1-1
TGCGCCAGCAACACAGGACAAGTGAACACTGAAGCTTTCTTT
CASNTGQVNTEAFF
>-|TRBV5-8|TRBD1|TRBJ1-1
TGTGCCAGCAGCTTGAGGCAGGGGGGATTAGAAGCTTTCTTT
CASSLRQGGLEAFF
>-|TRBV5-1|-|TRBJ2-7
TGCGCCAGCAGCTTGGCCTCTAGCAGGTACGAGCAGTACTTC
CASSLASSRYEQYF
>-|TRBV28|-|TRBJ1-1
TGTGCCAGCAGTTCCTGGACAGCGAACACTGAAGCTTTCTTT
CASSSWTANTEAFF
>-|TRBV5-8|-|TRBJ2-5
TGTGCCAGCAGCTTGACAGGGTTAGAGACCCAGTACTTC
CASSLTGLETQYF
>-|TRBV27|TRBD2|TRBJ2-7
TGTGCCAGCAAATGGGGCGGGAGCTCCTACGAGCAGTACTTC
CASKWGGSSYEQYF
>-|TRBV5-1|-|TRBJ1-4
TGCGCCAGCGTCCCGACCAGGACTAATGAAAAACTGTTTTTT
CASVPTRTNEKLFF
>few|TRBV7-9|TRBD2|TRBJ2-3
TGTTCCAGCAGCTCGACTAGCGGAGTCGGATCAGATACGCAGTATTTT
CSSSSTSGVGSDTQYF
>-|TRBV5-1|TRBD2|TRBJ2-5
TGCGCCAGCAGTCGGACTAGCGGGGTCCAAGAGACCCAGTACTTC
CASSRTSGVQETQYF
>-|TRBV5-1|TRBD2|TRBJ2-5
TGCGCCAGCAGCCCCACTAGCGGGAGGGGAGAGACCCAGTACTTC
CASSPTSGRGETQYF
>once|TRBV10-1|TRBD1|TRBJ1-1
TGCGCCAGCAGTGAGTCGACTCTGGCAGGGGGCGCTTACACTGAAGCTTTCTTT
CASSESTLAGGAYTEAFF
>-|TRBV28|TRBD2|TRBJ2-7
TGTGCCAGCAGTTTGTGGCGGGAGAAAAGCGAGCAGTACTTC
CASSLWREKSEQYF
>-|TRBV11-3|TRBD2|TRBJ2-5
TGTGCCAGCAGCCGAGGAGGACTAGCGGGAGTAGGGGAGACCCAGTACTTC
CASSRGGLAGVGETQYF
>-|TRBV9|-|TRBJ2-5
TGTGCCAGCAGCGTATCCTATTCGGAGACCCAGTACTTC
CASSVSYSETQYF
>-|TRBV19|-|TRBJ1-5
TGTGCCAGTAGTGTTAGGAGTTATGAGCCCCAGCATTTT
CASSVRSYEPQHF
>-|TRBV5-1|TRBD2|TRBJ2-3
TGCGCCAGCACAACTAGCGGAAAGAGCACAGATACGCAGTATTTT
CASTTSGKSTDTQYF
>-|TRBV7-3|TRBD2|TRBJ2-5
TGTGCCAGCAGTAGAGGCCCGACTAGCGGGAGAGAGACCCAGTACTTC
CASSRGPTSGRETQYF
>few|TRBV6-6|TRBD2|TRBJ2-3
TGTGCCAGCAGTTACGGGCGGCTAGCGGGCACAGATACGCAGTATTTT
CASSYGRLAGTDTQYF
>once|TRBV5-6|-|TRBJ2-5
TGTGCCAGCAGCTTGGTTTCGCAGGGGGGTGAGCAGTACTTC
CASSLVSQGGEQYF
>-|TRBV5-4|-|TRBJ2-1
TGTGCCAGCAGAAACCGAGGTCCACCGGCGTACGGTGAGCAGTTCTTC
CASRNRGPPAYGEQFF
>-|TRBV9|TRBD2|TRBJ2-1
TGTGCCAGCAGCGTAGAGCTAGCGGGACGTGAGCAGTTCTTC
CASSVELAGREQFF
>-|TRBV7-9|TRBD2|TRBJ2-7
TGTGCCAGCAGCTTAGCTAGCGGGAGGCCCTACGAGCAGTACTTC
CASSLASGRPYEQYF
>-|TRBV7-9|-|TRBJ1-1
TGTGCCAGCAGCTTAGGTATGGAGTTGAACACTGAAGCTTTCTTT
CASSLGMELNTEAFF
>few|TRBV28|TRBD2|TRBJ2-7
TGTGCCAGCAGCATTAGCGGGAGGGGTTACGAGCAGTACTTC
CASSISGRGYEQYF
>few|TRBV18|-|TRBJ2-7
TGTGCCAGCTCAACTAGGCCTCCAATGGCAGGAGGGTTGAACGAGCAGTACTTC
CASSTRPPMAGGLNEQYF
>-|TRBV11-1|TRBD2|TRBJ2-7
TGTGCCAGCAGCACGACTAGCGGATACTACGAGCAGTACTTC
CASSTTSGYYEQYF
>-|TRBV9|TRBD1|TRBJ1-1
TGTGCCAGCAGCGCCACAGGGGGCCACACTGAAGCTTTCTTT
CASSATGGHTEAFF
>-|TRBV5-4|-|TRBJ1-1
TGTGCCAGCAGCTCACAACGGGGGGCTGAAGCTTTCTTT
CASSSQRGAEAFF
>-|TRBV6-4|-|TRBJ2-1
TGTGCCAGCAGTAAAGAGGTGGGCTCCTACAATGAGCAGTTCTTC
CASSKEVGSYNEQFF
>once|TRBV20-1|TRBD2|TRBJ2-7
TGCAGTGCCCGGGAGGGTCGCGAGCAGTACTTC
CSAREGREQYF
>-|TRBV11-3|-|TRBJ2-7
TGTGCCAGCAGGAAAAGCTACCCCGCCGACGAGCAGTACTTC
CASRKSYPADEQYF
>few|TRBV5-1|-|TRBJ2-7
TGCGCCAGCAGCTTTCTAGCGAATTCCTACGAGCAGTACTTC
CASSFLANSYEQYF
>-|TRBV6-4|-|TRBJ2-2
TGTGCCAGCAGTGCCACAGGGATTGCCACCGGGGAGCTGTTTTTT
CASSATGIATGELFF
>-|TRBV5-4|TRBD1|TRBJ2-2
TGTGCCAGCAGCAATGCTAAGGGGGCGGTCGCCGGGGAGCTGTTTTTT
CASSNAKGAVAGELFF
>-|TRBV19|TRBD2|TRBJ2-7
TGTGCCAGTAGTCTTGGACTAGCGGGAGTGTCATACGAGCAGTACTTC
CASSLGLAGVSYEQYF
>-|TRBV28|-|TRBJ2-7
TGTGCCAGCAATAGAGGAGTTCCCGGCCTAAACGAGCAGTACTTC
CASNRGVPGLNEQYF
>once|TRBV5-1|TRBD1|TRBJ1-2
TGCGCCAGCAGGGGGACAGGAAATTATGGCTACACCTTC
CASRGTGNYGYTF
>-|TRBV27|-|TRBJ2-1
TGTGCCAGCAGTTCCGGGACACTTTCTTTGGGTGAGCAGTTCTTC
CASSSGTLSLGEQFF
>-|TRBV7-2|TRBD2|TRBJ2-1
TGTGCCAGCAGCCCTCGACTAGCACTGAGCTCCTACAATGAGCAGTTCTTC
CASSPRLALSSYNEQFF
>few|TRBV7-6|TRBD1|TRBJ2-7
TGTGCCAGCAGCTCGGGACAGGGCAGCTCCTACGAGCAGTACTTC
CASSSGQGSSYEQYF